This paragraph reports one T cell receptor beta chain. The target antigen is unknown. An approximately 130-subject validation cohort, separate from the approximately 670-subject first cohort, supplied the donors. This entry is derived from a study of cytomegalovirus exposure and HLA in healthy donors. Points from the study as a whole: It was confirmed in vitro that three of the CMV-associated chains were specific for CMV antigens. According to the study, 160 or so TCR beta chains were cytomegalovirus-associated.

With 7 bases clipped from V and 3 bases from J, the junction kept 5 bases outside the gene matches. This CDR3 has 14 residues. Germline-derived CDR1 and CDR2 are LNHDA and SQIVND (reference sequence). Clones were sequenced by immunoSEQ multiplex PCR, and TCRdb holds only the in-frame ones, with some missing. In the table there are around 93,000 clones, roughly 85% of which are singletons. The genes are TRBV19 and TRBJ1-4; 7 positions match TRBD1. The sample comprised PBMCs. The sequence was obtained from a man aged 18 to 30 in good health and CMV-seropositive. As DNA, the CDR3 is TGTGCCAGTATTGGGGGGACAGCTAATGAAAAACTGTTTTTT. Translated: CASIGGTANEKLFF. The variable domain in full, completed from reference TRBV19 and TRBJ1-4, reads DGGITQSPKYLFRKEGQNVTLSCEQNLNHDAMYWYRQDPGQGLRLIYYSQIVNDFQKGDIAEGYSVSREKKESFPLTVTSAQKNPTAFYLCASIGGTANEKLFFGSGTQLSVL.